This T cell receptor beta chain was captured in a study of chemoradiotherapy in HPV16-positive cancers. Whole-study results and caveats: Better recurrence-free survival went with HPV-responsive T-cell expansion in HPV16-positive patients. Candidate HPV-specific clones and E7-related TCR motifs grew in tumor during treatment.

As regards this clone: The antigen is undetermined.

Samples were taken several times over chemoradiotherapy. This table comes from immunoSEQ multiplex PCR, and its TCRdb copy is limited to in-frame clones, with some not included. The sample lists 15,000 to 20,000 clones; more than 75% were seen once. This CDR3 comprises 16 residues. Per the germline V gene, CDR1 is LGHNA and CDR2 is YSLEER. The V end was cut by 0 bases, the J end by 1 base, with 10 bases between. The sample was taken from a patient who underwent chemoradiotherapy. The genes are TRBV4-3 and TRBJ1-3, with D maybe TRBD1 (5 bases). The receptor comes from a human donor with HPV-associated anogenital cancer. The CDR3 coding sequence is TGCGCCAGCAGCCAAGATCGGGGGTTGTCTGGAAACACCATATATTTT. Translated: CASSQDRGLSGNTIYF.